Each of the 26 T cell receptor beta chains below was sequenced from the same sample in a study of cytomegalovirus exposure and HLA in healthy donors. It was with 60 Vbeta and 13 Jbeta primers that the PCR ran. Profiling relied on immunoSEQ multiplex PCR, and the TCRdb table lists in-frame clones only, not all of them. The sample has 90,000 or so clones, 55% to 75% seen once; the top ten hold more than 2.5%. The material sequenced was PBMCs. Receptors were obtained from a man aged 50 to 59 in good health and CMV-seronegative.

The chain has TRBV5-6 and TRBJ1-5; 7 positions agree with TRBD1. CDR1 SGHDT and CDR2 YYEEEE come from the germline V gene. J was trimmed by 4 bases and V by 4 bases; bases with no gene match: 11. The CDR3 totals 16 residues. The CDR3 here is CASSRGTGTENQPQHF. The CDR3 DNA is TGTGCCAGCAGCCGCGGAACCGGGACAGAAAATCAGCCCCAGCATTTT.

A few counts support this clone. The rearrangement joins TRBV18 to TRBJ2-5; 7 positions match TRBD2. Germline CDR1 reads KGHSH; CDR2 reads LQKENI. This CDR3 is 16 amino acids long. V lost 4 bases to trimming and J lost 3 bases; unmatched junction nucleotides: 11. The CDR3 DNA reads as TGTGCCAGCTCACGTTGGACTAGAAATTACGAAGAGACCCAGTACTTC. Amino acid sequence: CASSRWTRNYEETQYF.

This chain links TRBV4-2 with TRBJ1-3; 7 bases fit TRBD1. The CDR3 contains 13 residues. The V gene end was trimmed by 8 bases and the J gene end by 4 bases; junction bases not matched to a gene: 5. The germline CDR1 and CDR2 sequences are LGHNA and YNFKEQ. The CDR3 loop is CASGQAAGNTIYF. The DNA for the CDR3 is TGTGCCAGCGGACAGGCTGCAGGAAACACCATATATTTT.

This chain joins TRBV7-9 and TRBJ2-5; TRBD2 might be the D (5 bases). CDR1 SEHNR and CDR2 FQNEAQ come from the germline V gene (reference sequence). Trimming took off 5 bases at V and 4 bases at J, with 14 bases between the two ends. The CDR3 spans 14 residues. CDR3 DNA: TGTGCCAGCAGCCAACGGACTCTCCCAGAGACCCAGTACTTC. It codes for CASSQRTLPETQYF.

The V and J genes are TRBV2 and TRBJ2-7; D is possibly TRBD1 (6 bases). Trimming removed 4 bases from V and 7 bases from J, with 17 bases in between. The germline gives CDR1 SNHLY, CDR2 FYNNEI. The CDR3 is made up of 14 amino acids. The CDR3 bases are TGTGCCAGCAGTGGGGGACAAAGACTCTGGGAGCAGTACGTC. Its translation: CASSGGQRLWEQYV.

V gene TRBV9 combines with J gene TRBJ1-1, with 8 bases fitting TRBD1. This CDR3 has 14 amino acids. Germline V gene lookup returns CDR1 SGDLS and CDR2 YYNGEE. The trim removed 4 bases at V and 4 bases at J, leaving 6 bases unmatched. CDR3 sequence: CASSLTGGSTEAFF. The CDR3 DNA follows: TGTGCCAGCAGCTTAACAGGGGGAAGCACTGAAGCTTTCTTT.

This chain links TRBV10-3 with TRBJ2-5; 8 bases are shared with TRBD1. Germline V gives CDR1 ENHRY, CDR2 SYGVKD. The CDR3 is 14 amino acids. The junction had 10 bases not matched to a gene; V was cut back by 8 bases and J by 5 bases. CDR3 in amino acids: CAIRQTGAGETQYF. Written as DNA, the CDR3 is TGTGCCATCCGCCAGACAGGGGCAGGGGAGACCCAGTACTTC.

This clone has a handful of counts. The chain employs TRBV5-6 and TRBJ1-1; the match to TRBD1 covers 7 bases. Germline trimming cut 5 bases from V and 1 base from J; bases unmatched to any gene: 2. This CDR3 has 13 residues. CDR1 SGHDT and CDR2 YYEEEE come from the germline V gene. The CDR3 spells CASSRTGNTEAFF. CDR3 nucleotides: TGTGCCAGCAGTAGGACAGGGAACACTGAAGCTTTCTTT.

The chain has TRBV14 and TRBJ2-7; TRBD2 might be the D (6 bases). Trimming took 4 bases from V and 4 from J, leaving 20 bases between them. Germline CDR1 reads SGHDN; CDR2 reads FVKESK. CDR3 length: 16 residues. CDR3 coding DNA: TGTGCCAGCAGCCCAATGGCGGGGCTGAAGGTTTACGAGCAGTACTTC. It specifies CASSPMAGLKVYEQYF.

The rearrangement joins TRBV28 to TRBJ1-6; possible D gene TRBD1, 5 bases. Germline assignment: CDR1 MDHEN and CDR2 SYDVKM. The CDR3 spans 17 residues. V was clipped by 2 bases and J by 7 bases, with 18 bases between them. The CDR3 coding sequence is TGTGCCAGCAGTTTACTCGCGGGAGCCGGGACCAATTCACCCCTCCACTTT. Protein sequence: CASSLLAGAGTNSPLHF.

The J gene is TRBJ2-5, the V gene TRBV5-4; the match to TRBD2 covers 9 bases. There are 15 residues in the CDR3. The germline V gene encodes CDR1 SGHNT and CDR2 YYREEE (reference sequence). J was trimmed by 5 bases and V by 1 base; bases with no gene match: 6. In nucleotides, the CDR3 is TGTGCCAGCAGCTTGAAGCGGGAGGAACGGGAGACCCAGTACTTC. It encodes CASSLKREERETQYF. Drawing the rest from reference TRBV5-4 and TRBJ2-5, the complete variable domain is ETGVTQSPTHLIKTRGQQVTLRCSSQSGHNTVSWYQQALGQGPQFIFQYYREEENGRGNFPPRFSGLQFPNYSSELNVNALELDDSALYLCASSLKREERETQYFGPGTRLLVL.

The J gene is TRBJ1-2, the V gene TRBV5-4; 7 bases fit TRBD1. V lost 5 bases to trimming and J lost 5 bases; unmatched junction nucleotides: 9. The germline CDR1 and CDR2 sequences are SGHNT and YYREEE (reference sequence). The CDR3 length is 14 residues. This CDR3 reads CASRDTGTVYGYTF. The CDR3 bases are TGTGCCAGCAGAGACACCGGGACAGTTTATGGCTACACCTTC.

This clone was found a few times. The chain uses TRBV29-1 and TRBJ2-3; 11 bases match TRBD2. J gave up 5 bases and V 5 bases, and 9 bases lay outside the gene matches. CDR1 and CDR2 from the germline V gene are SQVTM and ANQGSEA. The CDR3 is 15 amino acids. Here the CDR3 reads CSVRLAGGRGDTQYF. The CDR3, as DNA: TGCAGCGTTCGTCTAGCGGGAGGCCGGGGAGATACGCAGTATTTT.

This clone was recorded a few times. The chain carries TRBV30 and TRBJ2-7; 7 bases align to TRBD1. From germline, CDR1 is GTSNPN and CDR2 SVGIG (reference sequence). The CDR3 covers 13 residues. V was clipped by 0 bases and J by 3 bases; unmatched bases: 2. The CDR3 DNA reads TGTGCCTGGAGTGTAGGGGGCAGCTACGAGCAGTACTTC. Translating it yields CAWSVGGSYEQYF.

The CDR3 coding sequence is TGTGCCAGCAGCTTGGGAATGAGCAGTGGACGGGAGCAGTACGTC. This codes for CASSLGMSSGREQYV. The chain links TRBV5-6 to TRBJ2-7, with unresolved D. V was shortened by 0 bases and J by 7 bases, with 17 bases between the two germline ends. Germline-derived CDR1 and CDR2 are SGHDT and YYEEEE. The CDR3 spans 15 residues.

This clone was observed a handful of times. V is TRBV5-1 and J is TRBJ2-3; the match to TRBD2 covers 15 bases. Trimming cost V 0 bases and J 4 bases; bases outside gene matches: 6. In germline, CDR1 is SGHRS, CDR2 YFSETQ. The length of the CDR3 is 18 residues. CDR3 in amino acids: CASSLAGLAGGIPDTQYF. The CDR3 nucleotides read TGCGCCAGCAGCTTGGCTGGACTAGCGGGGGGGATTCCAGATACGCAGTATTTT.

This clone was recorded a few times. The chain carries TRBV2 and TRBJ1-5, with 10 bases that match TRBD1. Per germline, CDR1 SNHLY and CDR2 FYNNEI. The ends lost 9 bases at V and 6 bases at J; junction bases unmatched: 8. This CDR3 region has 14 residues. The CDR3 DNA reads TGTGCCAGAGGCCGGGACAGGGGTACTCAGCCCCAGCATTTT. It translates to CARGRDRGTQPQHF.

This clone was observed a few times. The V call is TRBV4-2, the J call TRBJ1-5; 7 positions agree with TRBD1. Germline trimming cut 1 base from V and 2 bases from J; bases unmatched to any gene: 8. The CDR3 is 17 amino acids. The germline V gene encodes CDR1 LGHNA and CDR2 YNFKEQ. CDR3: CASSQGPGQTRNQPQHF. CDR3 DNA sequence: TGTGCCAGCAGCCAAGGGCCGGGACAGACTCGCAATCAGCCCCAGCATTTT.

CDR3 coding DNA: TGTGCCAGCAGCTTCGGGACAGGGGGATGGAATGAGCAGTTCTTC. Its protein product is CASSFGTGGWNEQFF. V and J are TRBV11-3 and TRBJ2-1, with 11 bases fitting TRBD1. The CDR3 consists of 15 residues. V was pared by 3 bases and J by 7 bases, with 5 bases of the junction left unmatched. Germline V lookup: CDR1 SGHNT, CDR2 YENEEA. The whole variable domain, remainder taken from reference TRBV11-3 and TRBJ2-1, is EAGVVQSPRYKIIEKKQPVAFWCNPISGHNTLYWYLQNLGQGPELLIRYENEEAVDDSQLPKDRFSAERLKGVDSTLKIQPAELGDSAVYLCASSFGTGGWNEQFFGPGTRLTVL.

This clone was seen a few times. V gene TRBV4-1 combines with J gene TRBJ2-5; D perhaps matches TRBD1 (6 bases). The CDR3 contains 14 residues. V was cut by 4 bases and J by 5 bases, with 14 bases left in between. Per germline, CDR1 MGHRA and CDR2 YSYEKL. CDR3 region: CASSPPRDTETQYF. DNA for the CDR3: TGCGCCAGCAGCCCACCCCGGGACACGGAGACCCAGTACTTC.

This clone was seen only a few times. V gene TRBV6-5 combines with J gene TRBJ1-3; 10 nucleotides agree with TRBD1. Trimming took 6 bases from V and 0 from J; bases not matched to a gene: 2. Germline CDR1 reads MNHEY; CDR2 reads SVGAGI. CDR3 length: 15 residues. Here the CDR3 reads CASRGTGVSGNTIYF. The CDR3 region has the DNA TGTGCCAGCAGGGGGACAGGGGTCTCTGGAAACACCATATATTTT.

The genes are TRBV25-1 and TRBJ2-3, with D possibly matching TRBD2 (6 bases). This CDR3 contains 18 residues. V was shortened by 1 base and J by 4 bases, with 21 bases between the two germline ends. The germline V gene has CDR1 MGHDK and CDR2 SYGVNS. The CDR3, as DNA: TGTGCCAGCAGTGAATCCCCAGGTCTCACCGGGAGAGCAGATACGCAGTATTTT. It codes for CASSESPGLTGRADTQYF.

This chain connects TRBV28 to TRBJ1-2; a weak D match, TRBD1 (5 bases). Trimming cost V 4 bases and J 8 bases, with 17 bases left between them. CDR1 is MDHEN and CDR2 is SYDVKM in the germline V gene. The CDR3 contains 14 residues. Here the CDR3 DNA reads TGTGCCAGCAGTTCTCCCGGGACTACAGGAGGCTACACCTTC. Its protein is CASSSPGTTGGYTF.

This chain's CDR3 is CASSLAAGPYGYTF. The CDR3 nucleotides are TGTGCCAGCAGCTTAGCGGCAGGTCCGTATGGCTACACCTTC. V gene TRBV11-2 combines with J gene TRBJ1-2; unclear D gene. The CDR3 contains 14 residues. Germline CDR1 is SGHAT and CDR2 is FQNNGV. The V end was cut by 1 base, the J end by 5 bases, with 11 bases between.

This clone was seen a handful of times. This chain connects TRBV5-4 to TRBJ1-2; D unresolved. The CDR3 extends over 14 amino acids. V lost 2 bases and J lost 4, with 12 bases in between. CDR1 is SGHNT and CDR2 is YYREEE in the germline V gene (reference sequence). The CDR3 loop reads CASSFPGKAYGYTF. In nucleotides, the CDR3 is TGTGCCAGCAGCTTCCCGGGGAAGGCCTATGGCTACACCTTC.

The rearrangement uses TRBV21-1 and TRBJ2-7; the table calls TRBD1, which could not be checked here. TRBV21-1 is classified as a pseudogene. The CDR3 runs to 13 residues. This chain's CDR3 is CARPQDRVGEQYV. The CDR3 region has the DNA TGTGCCAGACCGCAAGACAGGGTAGGCGAGCAGTACGTC.